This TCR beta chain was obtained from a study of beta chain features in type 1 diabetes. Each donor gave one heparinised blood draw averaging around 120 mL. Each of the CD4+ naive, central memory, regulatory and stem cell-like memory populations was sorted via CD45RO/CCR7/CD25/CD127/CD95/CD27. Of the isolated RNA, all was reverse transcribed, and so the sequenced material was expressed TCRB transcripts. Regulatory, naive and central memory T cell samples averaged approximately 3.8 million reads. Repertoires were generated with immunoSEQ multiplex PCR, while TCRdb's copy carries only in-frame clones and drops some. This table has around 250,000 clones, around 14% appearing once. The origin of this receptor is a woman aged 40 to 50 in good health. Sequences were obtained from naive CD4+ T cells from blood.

The CDR3: CASSPGTFNTGELFF. DNA of the CDR3: TGTGCCAGCTCACCAGGGACTTTTAACACCGGGGAGCTGTTTTTT. The J gene is TRBJ2-2, the V gene TRBV18, with D tentatively TRBD2 (6 bases). Germline CDR1 KGHSH, CDR2 LQKENI. V shed 2 bases and J shed 2 bases, with 9 bases lying between them. This CDR3 is 15 amino acids long.